Each of the 10 T cell receptor beta chains below was sequenced from the same sample in a study of blood T cell repertoires in COVID-19. The method was immunoSEQ multiplex PCR; TCRdb's version includes in-frame clones alone and lacks a portion of them. The sample holds about 33,000 clones, approximately 86% seen once. The source material was peripheral blood. The receptors shown here come from a human donor in a cohort sampled during active COVID-19.

As concerns this clone: Germline is not matched at one junction end, which may reflect a read error. This chain links TRBV12-3 or TRBV12-4 with TRBJ1-4, with 9 bases aligning to TRBD1. There are 11 residues in the CDR3. The CDR3 DNA reads as TGTGCCAGCAGTTCCGGGACAGGGATCGTTTTT. Translating it yields CASSSGTGIVF.

V gene TRBV18 combines with J gene TRBJ2-2; possible D gene TRBD2, 5 bases. V shed 3 bases and J shed 1 base, with 12 bases lying between them. This CDR3 is 16 amino acids long. In germline, CDR1 is KGHSH, CDR2 LQKENI. CDR3 protein: CASSPRGDLNTGELFF. CDR3 DNA sequence: TGTGCCAGCTCACCCCGGGGAGACCTGAACACCGGGGAGCTGTTTTTT. The full variable domain, completed using reference TRBV18 and TRBJ2-2, is NAGVMQNPRHLVRRRGQEARLRCSPMKGHSHVYWYRQLPEEGLKFMVYLQKENIIDESGMPKERFSAEFPKEGPSILRIQQVVRGDSAAYFCASSPRGDLNTGELFFGEGSRLTVL.

This chain connects TRBV2 to TRBJ2-7; D remains unclear. CDR1 is SNHLY and CDR2 is FYNNEI in the germline V gene. The CDR3 is made up of 12 amino acids. V lost 3 bases and J lost 6, with 9 bases in between. CDR3 amino acids: CASSDERGEQYF. The CDR3 bases are TGTGCCAGCAGTGATGAGAGAGGCGAGCAGTACTTC. Full variable domain (remainder filled in from reference TRBV2 and TRBJ2-7): EPEVTQTPSHQVTQMGQEVILRCVPISNHLYFYWYRQILGQKVEFLVSFYNNEISEKSEIFDDQFSVERPDGSNFTLKIRSTKLEDSAMYFCASSDERGEQYFGPGTRLTVT.

The chain is built from TRBV27 and TRBJ1-6; tentatively, D is TRBD1 (6 bases). The CDR3 runs 15 residues. The ends were cut back, 5 bases at V and 13 bases at J, with 21 bases in the middle. Germline CDR1 reads MNHEY; CDR2 reads SMNVEV (reference sequence). For the CDR3, the DNA is TGTGCCAGCAGTAAACCGTCCTCAGGGGAGAATCCCCTCCACTTT. Protein product: CASSKPSSGENPLHF.

The gene calls are TRBV7-2 and TRBJ1-4, with D possibly being TRBD1 (6 bases). Germline CDR1 is SGHTA and CDR2 is FQGNSA. This CDR3 has 15 amino acids. The V end was cut by 5 bases, the J end by 3 bases, with 13 bases between. The CDR3 is CASSVGGPANEKLFF. CDR3 bases: TGTGCCAGCAGCGTTGGGGGCCCCGCTAATGAAAAACTGTTTTTT.

This clone was found once. Other DNA sequences from this sample encode an identical CDR3 as well. The gene calls are TRBV7-2 and TRBJ1-1, with 8 bases identical to TRBD1. Germline V CDR1 and CDR2: SGHTA, FQGNSA. V trimming: 4 bases; J trimming: 4 bases; junction bases outside the gene matches: 5. CDR3 length: 14 amino acids. CDR3 coding DNA: TGTGCCAGCAGCTCCCAGGGGGCGGGCACTGAAGCTTTCTTT. It codes for CASSSQGAGTEAFF.

A few counts support this clone. This chain joins TRBV7-2 and TRBJ2-7; D perhaps matches TRBD1 (5 bases). The germline V and J ends were trimmed by 7 bases and 2 bases, with 12 bases remaining between them. The CDR3 length is 13 residues. Germline V gene sequence: CDR1 SGHTA, CDR2 FQGNSA. CDR3 DNA sequence: TGTGCCAGCAACCCCGGACAAACCTACGAGCAGTACTTC. Its translation is CASNPGQTYEQYF.

The gene calls are TRBV28 and TRBJ2-3, with TRBD2 matching 13 bases. The germline gives CDR1 MDHEN, CDR2 SYDVKM. CDR3 length: 18 residues. Trimming removed 6 bases from V and 0 bases from J; junction bases left unmatched: 9. The CDR3 sequence: CASSQPGLAGRSTDTQYF. The CDR3 DNA reads as TGTGCCAGCAGCCAACCGGGACTAGCGGGGAGGAGCACAGATACGCAGTATTTT.

The genes are TRBV3-1 (or the pseudogene TRBV3-2) and TRBJ2-4; D might be TRBD2 (7 bases). Germline CDR1 and CDR2: LGHDT and YNNKEL (reference sequence). Trimming shortened V by 2 bases and J by 3 bases, and 14 bases separated the two germline ends. CDR3 length equals 16 residues. The CDR3 loop is CASSQKGGPVKNIQYF. DNA for the CDR3: TGTGCCAGCAGCCAAAAGGGGGGGCCAGTCAAAAACATTCAGTACTTC.

This clone was seen a single time. This chain links TRBV4-3 with TRBJ2-3, with 13 bases aligning to TRBD2. CDR1 and CDR2 (germline): LGHNA, YSLEER. J lost 4 bases, V lost 1 base, and 5 bases had no gene match. The length of the CDR3 is 17 residues. CDR3 protein: CASSQGLGLAGPDTQYF. Here the CDR3 DNA reads TGCGCCAGCAGCCAAGGGTTGGGACTAGCGGGACCAGATACGCAGTATTTT.